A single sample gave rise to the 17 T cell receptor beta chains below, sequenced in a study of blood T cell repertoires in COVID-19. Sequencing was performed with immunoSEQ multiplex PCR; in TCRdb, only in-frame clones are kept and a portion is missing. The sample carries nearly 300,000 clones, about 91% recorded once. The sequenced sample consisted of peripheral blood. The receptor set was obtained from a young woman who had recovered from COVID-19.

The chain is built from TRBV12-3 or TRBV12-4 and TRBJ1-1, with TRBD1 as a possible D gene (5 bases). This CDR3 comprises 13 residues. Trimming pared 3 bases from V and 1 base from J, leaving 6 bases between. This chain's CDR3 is CASSFTGNTEAFF. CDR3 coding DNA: TGTGCCAGCAGTTTCACAGGGAACACTGAAGCTTTCTTT.

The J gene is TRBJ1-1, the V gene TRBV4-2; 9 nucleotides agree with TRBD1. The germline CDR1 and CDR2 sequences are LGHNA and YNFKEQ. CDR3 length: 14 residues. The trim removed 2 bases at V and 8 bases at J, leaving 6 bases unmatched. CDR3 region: CASSQYTGGREAFF. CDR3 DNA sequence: TGTGCCAGCAGCCAATATACAGGGGGCAGGGAAGCTTTCTTT.

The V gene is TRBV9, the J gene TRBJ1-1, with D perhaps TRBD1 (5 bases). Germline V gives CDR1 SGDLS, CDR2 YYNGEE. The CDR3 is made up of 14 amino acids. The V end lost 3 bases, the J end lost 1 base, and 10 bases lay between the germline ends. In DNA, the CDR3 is TGTGCCAGCAGCGCCGTCACAGGGAACACTGAAGCTTTCTTT. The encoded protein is CASSAVTGNTEAFF.

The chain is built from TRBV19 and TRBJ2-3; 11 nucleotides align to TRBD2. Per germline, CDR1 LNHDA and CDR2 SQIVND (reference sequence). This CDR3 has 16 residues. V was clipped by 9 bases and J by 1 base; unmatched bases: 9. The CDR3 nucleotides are TGTGCCAGCACGATTACTAGCGGGAGCCGCACAGATACGCAGTATTTT. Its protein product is CASTITSGSRTDTQYF.

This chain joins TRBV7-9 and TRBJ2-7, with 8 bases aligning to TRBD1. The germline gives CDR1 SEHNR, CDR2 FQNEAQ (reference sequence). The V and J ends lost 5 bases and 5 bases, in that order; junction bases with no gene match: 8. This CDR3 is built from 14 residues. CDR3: CASSAGQGYHEQYF. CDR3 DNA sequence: TGTGCCAGCAGCGCCGGACAGGGATACCACGAGCAGTACTTC.

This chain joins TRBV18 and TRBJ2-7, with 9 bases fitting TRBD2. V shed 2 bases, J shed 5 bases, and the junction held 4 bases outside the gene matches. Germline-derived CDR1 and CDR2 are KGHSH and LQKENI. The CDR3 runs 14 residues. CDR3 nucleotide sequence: TGTGCCAGCTCACCAAGGACTAGCGTCAACGAGCAGTACTTC. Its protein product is CASSPRTSVNEQYF.

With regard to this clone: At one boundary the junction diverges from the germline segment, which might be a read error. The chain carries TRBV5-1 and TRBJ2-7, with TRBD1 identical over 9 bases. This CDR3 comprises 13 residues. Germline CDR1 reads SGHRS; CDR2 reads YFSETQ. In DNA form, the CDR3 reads TGCGCCAGCAGCCCGGGTTTGTGGGACAGGGCCAGCTTC. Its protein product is CASSPGLWDRASF.

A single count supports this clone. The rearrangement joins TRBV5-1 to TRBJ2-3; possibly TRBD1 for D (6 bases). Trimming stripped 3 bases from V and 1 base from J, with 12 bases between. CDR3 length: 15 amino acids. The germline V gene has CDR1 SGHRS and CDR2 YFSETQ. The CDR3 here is CASSYREARTDTQYF. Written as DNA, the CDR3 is TGCGCCAGCAGCTACAGGGAAGCCCGCACAGATACGCAGTATTTT. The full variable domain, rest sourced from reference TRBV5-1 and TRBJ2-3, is KAGVTQTPRYLIKTRGQQVTLSCSPISGHRSVSWYQQTPGQGLQFLFEYFSETQRNKGNFPGRFSGRQFSNSRSEMNVSTLELGDSALYLCASSYREARTDTQYFGPGTRLTVL.

The CDR3, as DNA: TGTGCCATCAGAGAACGGGTTTTAGAACGAGATACGCAGTATTTT. It specifies CAIRERVLERDTQYF. V gene TRBV10-3 combines with J gene TRBJ2-3; no clear D. CDR1 is ENHRY and CDR2 is SYGVKD in the germline V gene. This CDR3 has 15 amino acids. Trimming left V 6 bases short and J 5 bases short, with 18 bases between.

The CDR3 protein is CASSFGQGAFNEQFF. The DNA for the CDR3 is TGCGCCAGCAGCTTCGGACAGGGGGCTTTCAATGAGCAGTTCTTC. This chain joins TRBV5-1 and TRBJ2-1; 11 bases fit TRBD1. Germline V gives CDR1 SGHRS, CDR2 YFSETQ. V lost 2 bases, J lost 6 bases, and 4 bases stayed unmatched. The CDR3 is 15 residues long. The entire variable domain, with the rest obtained from reference TRBV5-1 and TRBJ2-1, is as follows: KAGVTQTPRYLIKTRGQQVTLSCSPISGHRSVSWYQQTPGQGLQFLFEYFSETQRNKGNFPGRFSGRQFSNSRSEMNVSTLELGDSALYLCASSFGQGAFNEQFFGPGTRLTVL.

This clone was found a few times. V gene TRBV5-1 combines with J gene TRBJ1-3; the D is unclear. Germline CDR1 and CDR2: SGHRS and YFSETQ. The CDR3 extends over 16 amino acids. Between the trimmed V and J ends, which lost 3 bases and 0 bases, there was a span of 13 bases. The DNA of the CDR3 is TGCGCCAGCAGCTCCCTCCCGTGGAGCTCTGGAAACACCATATATTTT. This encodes CASSSLPWSSGNTIYF. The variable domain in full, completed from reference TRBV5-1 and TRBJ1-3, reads KAGVTQTPRYLIKTRGQQVTLSCSPISGHRSVSWYQQTPGQGLQFLFEYFSETQRNKGNFPGRFSGRQFSNSRSEMNVSTLELGDSALYLCASSSLPWSSGNTIYFGEGSWLTVV.

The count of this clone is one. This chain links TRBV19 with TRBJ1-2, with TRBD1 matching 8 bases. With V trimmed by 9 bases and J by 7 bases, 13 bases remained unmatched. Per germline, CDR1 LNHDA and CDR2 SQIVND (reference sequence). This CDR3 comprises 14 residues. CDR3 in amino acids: CASTPGQGGFGYTF. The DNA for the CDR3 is TGTGCCAGCACCCCAGGACAGGGAGGTTTTGGCTACACCTTC.

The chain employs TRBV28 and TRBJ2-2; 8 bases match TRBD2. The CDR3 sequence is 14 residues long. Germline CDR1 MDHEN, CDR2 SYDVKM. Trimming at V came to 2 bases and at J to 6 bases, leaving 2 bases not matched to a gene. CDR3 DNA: TGTGCCAGCAGTTTAAGGACTAGCCCCGGGGAGCTGTTTTTT. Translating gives CASSLRTSPGELFF. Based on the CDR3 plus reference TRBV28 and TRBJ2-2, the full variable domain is DVKVTQSSRYLVKRTGEKVFLECVQDMDHENMFWYRQDPGLGLRLIYFSYDVKMKEKGDIPEGYSVSREKKERFSLILESASTNQTSMYLCASSLRTSPGELFFGEGSRLTVL.

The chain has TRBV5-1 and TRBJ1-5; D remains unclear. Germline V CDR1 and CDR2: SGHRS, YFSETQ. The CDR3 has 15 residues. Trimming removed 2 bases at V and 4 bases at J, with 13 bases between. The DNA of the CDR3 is TGCGCCAGCAGCTTCGATGGCATCAGAAATCAGCCCCAGCATTTT. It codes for CASSFDGIRNQPQHF. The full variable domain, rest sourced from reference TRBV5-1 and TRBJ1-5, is KAGVTQTPRYLIKTRGQQVTLSCSPISGHRSVSWYQQTPGQGLQFLFEYFSETQRNKGNFPGRFSGRQFSNSRSEMNVSTLELGDSALYLCASSFDGIRNQPQHFGDGTRLSIL.

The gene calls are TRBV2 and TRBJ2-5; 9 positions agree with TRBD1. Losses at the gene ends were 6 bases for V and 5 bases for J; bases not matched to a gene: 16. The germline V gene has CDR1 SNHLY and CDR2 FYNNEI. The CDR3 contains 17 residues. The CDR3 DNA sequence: TGTGCCAGCAGACTAAACCCGGACAGGGGATACGAGGAGACCCAGTACTTC. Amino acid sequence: CASRLNPDRGYEETQYF.

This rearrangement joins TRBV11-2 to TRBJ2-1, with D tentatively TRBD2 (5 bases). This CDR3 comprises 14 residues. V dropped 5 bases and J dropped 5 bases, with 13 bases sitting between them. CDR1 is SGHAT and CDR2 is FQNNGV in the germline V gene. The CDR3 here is CASSPHLRDNEQFF. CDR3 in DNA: TGTGCCAGCAGCCCCCATTTGAGGGACAATGAGCAGTTCTTC. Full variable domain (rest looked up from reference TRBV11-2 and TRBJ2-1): EAGVAQSPRYKIIEKRQSVAFWCNPISGHATLYWYQQILGQGPKLLIQFQNNGVVDDSQLPKDRFSAERLKGVDSTLKIQPAKLEDSAVYLCASSPHLRDNEQFFGPGTRLTVL.

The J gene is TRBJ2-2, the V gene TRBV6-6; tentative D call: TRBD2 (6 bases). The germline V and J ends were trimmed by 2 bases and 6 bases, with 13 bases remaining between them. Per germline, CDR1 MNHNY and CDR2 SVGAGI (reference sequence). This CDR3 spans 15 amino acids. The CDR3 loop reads CASSYTDPGAGELFF. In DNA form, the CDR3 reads TGTGCCAGCAGTTACACAGATCCGGGGGCCGGGGAGCTGTTTTTT.